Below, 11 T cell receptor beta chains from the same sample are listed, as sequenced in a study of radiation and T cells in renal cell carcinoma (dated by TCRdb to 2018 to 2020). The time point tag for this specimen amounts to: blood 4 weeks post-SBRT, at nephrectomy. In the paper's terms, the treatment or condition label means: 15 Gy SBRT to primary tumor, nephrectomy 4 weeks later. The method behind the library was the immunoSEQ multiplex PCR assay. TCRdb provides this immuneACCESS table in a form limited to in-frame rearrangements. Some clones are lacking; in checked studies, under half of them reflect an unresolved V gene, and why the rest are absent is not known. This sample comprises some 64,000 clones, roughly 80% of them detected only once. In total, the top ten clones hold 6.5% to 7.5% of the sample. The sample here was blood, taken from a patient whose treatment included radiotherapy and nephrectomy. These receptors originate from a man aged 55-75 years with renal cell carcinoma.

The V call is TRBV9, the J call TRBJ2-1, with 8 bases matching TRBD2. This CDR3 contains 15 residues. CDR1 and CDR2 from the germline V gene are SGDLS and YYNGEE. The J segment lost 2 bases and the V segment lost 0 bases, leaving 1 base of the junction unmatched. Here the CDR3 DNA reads TGTGCCAGCAGCGTAGCGGGGGGGCCCTACAATGAGCAGTTCTTC. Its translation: CASSVAGGPYNEQFF.

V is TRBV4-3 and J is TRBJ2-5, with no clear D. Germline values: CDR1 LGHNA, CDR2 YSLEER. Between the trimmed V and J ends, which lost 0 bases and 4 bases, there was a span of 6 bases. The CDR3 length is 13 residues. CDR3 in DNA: TGCGCCAGCAGCCAAGAACTAACAGAGACCCAGTACTTC. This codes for CASSQELTETQYF.

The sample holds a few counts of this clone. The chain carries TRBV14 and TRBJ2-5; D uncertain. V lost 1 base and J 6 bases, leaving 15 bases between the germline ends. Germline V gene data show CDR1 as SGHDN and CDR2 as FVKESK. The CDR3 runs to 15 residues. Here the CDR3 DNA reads TGTGCCAGCAGCCAAGGTATATTATCGAGAAAGACCCAGTACTTC. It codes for CASSQGILSRKTQYF.

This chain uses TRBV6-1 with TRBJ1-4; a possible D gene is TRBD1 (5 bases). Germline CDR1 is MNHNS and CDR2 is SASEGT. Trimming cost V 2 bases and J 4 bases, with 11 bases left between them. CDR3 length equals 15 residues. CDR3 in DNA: TGTGCCAGCAGTGAAAAGAACAGGTTTAATGAAAAACTGTTTTTT. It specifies CASSEKNRFNEKLFF.

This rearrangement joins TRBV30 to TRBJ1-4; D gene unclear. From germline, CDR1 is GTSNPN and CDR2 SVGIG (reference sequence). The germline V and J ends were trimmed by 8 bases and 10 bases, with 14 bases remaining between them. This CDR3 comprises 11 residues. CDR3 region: CAHLGRGKLFF. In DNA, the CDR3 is TGTGCCCACTTAGGACGCGGAAAACTGTTTTTT.

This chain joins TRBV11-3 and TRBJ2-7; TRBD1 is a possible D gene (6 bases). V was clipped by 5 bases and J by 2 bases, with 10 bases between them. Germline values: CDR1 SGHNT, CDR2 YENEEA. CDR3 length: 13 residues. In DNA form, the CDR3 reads TGTGCCAGCAGCCAAGGGGGACCCTACGAGCAGTACTTC. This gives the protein CASSQGGPYEQYF.

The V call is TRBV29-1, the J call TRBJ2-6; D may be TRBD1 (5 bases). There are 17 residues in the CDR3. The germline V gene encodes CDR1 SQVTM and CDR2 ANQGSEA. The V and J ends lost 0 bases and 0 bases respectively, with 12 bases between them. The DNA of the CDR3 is TGCAGCGTTGAAGATTGGGGCGGAAGCTCTGGGGCCAACGTCCTGACTTTC. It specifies CSVEDWGGSSGANVLTF. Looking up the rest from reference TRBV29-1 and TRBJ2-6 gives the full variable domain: SAVISQKPSRDICQRGTSLTIQCQVDSQVTMMFWYRQQPGQSLTLIATANQGSEATYESGFVIDKFPISRPNLTFSTLTVSNMSPEDSSIYLCSVEDWGGSSGANVLTFGAGSRLTVL.

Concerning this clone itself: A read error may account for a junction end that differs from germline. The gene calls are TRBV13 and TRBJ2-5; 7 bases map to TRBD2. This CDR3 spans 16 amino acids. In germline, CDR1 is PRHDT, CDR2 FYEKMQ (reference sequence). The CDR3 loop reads CASSFGAGEGQATQYF. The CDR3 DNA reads TGTGCCAGCAGCTTTGGCGCGGGAGAGGGGCAAGCGACCCAGTACTTC.

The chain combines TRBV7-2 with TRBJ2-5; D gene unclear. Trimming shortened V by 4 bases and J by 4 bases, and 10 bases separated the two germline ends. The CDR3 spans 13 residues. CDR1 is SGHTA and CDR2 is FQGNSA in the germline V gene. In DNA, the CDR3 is TGTGCCAGCAGCTCAGACCCTCTAGAGACCCAGTACTTC. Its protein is CASSSDPLETQYF.

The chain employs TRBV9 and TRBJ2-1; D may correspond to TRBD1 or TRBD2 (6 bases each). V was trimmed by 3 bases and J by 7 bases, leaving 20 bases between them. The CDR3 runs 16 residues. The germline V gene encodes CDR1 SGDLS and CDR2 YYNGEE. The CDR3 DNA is TGTGCCAGCAGCGAGGTGGTTCGGGGGCCGATGAATGAGCAGTTCTTC. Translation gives CASSEVVRGPMNEQFF.

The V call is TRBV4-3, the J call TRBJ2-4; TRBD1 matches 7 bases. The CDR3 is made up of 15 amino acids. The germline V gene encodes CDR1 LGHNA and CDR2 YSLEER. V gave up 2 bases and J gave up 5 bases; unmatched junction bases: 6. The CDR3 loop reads CASSQQPGQQNIQYF. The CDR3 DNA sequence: TGCGCCAGCAGCCAACAACCGGGACAGCAAAACATTCAGTACTTC.